This T cell receptor (beta chain) was found in a study of control samples from healthy donors and cancer patients. The V gene's germline CDR1 is SGHKS and CDR2 YYEKEE (reference sequence). The CDR3 covers 15 residues. V shed 3 bases and J shed 3 bases, with 14 bases lying between them. Libraries were prepared by immunoSEQ multiplex PCR; TCRdb keeps only in-frame clonotypes and omits some of them. The sample contains 100,000 to 150,000 clones, around nine tenths of which appear only once. The receptor was isolated from a man aged 18 to 35 in good health. Sequencing was performed on blood. This sequence joins TRBV5-5 and TRBJ2-3; perhaps TRBD2 as D (6 bases). CDR3 region: CASSSVWEVTDTQYF. CDR3 in DNA: TGTGCCAGCAGCTCCGTTTGGGAGGTGACAGATACGCAGTATTTT.